Shown below are 23 T cell receptor beta chains from a single sample sequenced in a study of T-cell reconstitution after alpha-beta-depleted transplantation in children listed by TCRdb under 2016. Library creation used PCR. Reads for this sample came from an Illumina HiSeq 2500. TCR library preparation used molecular barcoding, with unique molecular identifiers applied to normalize quantification of the TCRbeta repertoire. TCRdb applied fastp at Q25 and MiXCR to the public reads, then kept only in-frame beta chains. All rows with the same CDR3 protein become a single entry with the most common DNA and genes. In this sample the table shows under 400,000 distinct CDR3 sequences, over 20% of which occur a single time. About 10% of the sample belongs to the ten largest clones. This specimen's treatment or condition label, per the study, means: allogeneic hematopoietic cell transplantation with graft depleted of TCRalphabeta T cells and CD19 B cells.

Sequences were derived from PBMCs, mostly from graft donor cells, sampled 180 days after TCRalphabeta/CD19-depleted stem cell transplant. The receptors come from a male patient aged 10 to 17 who had a stem cell transplant for acute lymphoblastic leukemia, so the T cells may come from the graft donor.

The chain carries TRBV29-1 and TRBJ2-3, with D uncertain. Trimming removed 2 bases at V and 8 bases at J, with 14 bases between. The V gene's germline CDR1 is SQVTM and CDR2 ANQGSEA. This CDR3 spans 13 amino acids. The CDR3 protein is CSVESIVVGTQYF. The CDR3 nucleotides read TGCAGCGTTGAATCTATAGTAGTTGGTACGCAGTATTTT.

The rearrangement links TRBV29-1 to TRBJ1-5, with TRBD1 identical over 7 bases. The germline gives CDR1 SQVTM, CDR2 ANQGSEA. After removal of 4 bases from V and 6 bases from J, the junction contained 6 bases not matched to a gene. The CDR3 consists of 13 residues. CDR3: CSVAGGGSQPQHF. The CDR3 nucleotides are TGCAGCGTTGCAGGGGGTGGCAGTCAGCCCCAGCATTTT.

There are many counts of this clonotype. The V and J genes are TRBV29-1 and TRBJ2-7, with 7 bases aligning to TRBD1. J was trimmed by 3 bases and V by 4 bases; bases with no gene match: 6. This CDR3 is 13 amino acids long. Germline loops: CDR1 SQVTM, CDR2 ANQGSEA. The CDR3 is CSVALGQHYEQYF. The DNA for the CDR3 is TGCAGCGTTGCCCTGGGACAGCACTACGAGCAGTACTTC.

This sequence joins TRBV20-1 and TRBJ2-3, with D possibly matching TRBD2 (5 bases). The germline V and J ends were trimmed by 1 base and 1 base, with 6 bases remaining between them. Germline CDR1 is DFQATT and CDR2 is SNEGSKA (reference sequence). The CDR3 totals 13 residues. The CDR3 spells CSARVGGTDTQYF. CDR3 bases: TGCAGTGCTAGAGTCGGGGGCACAGATACGCAGTATTTT.

The table lists this clonotype with a count of one. The rearrangement links TRBV6-5 to TRBJ2-1; 9 positions agree with TRBD1. This CDR3 is 14 amino acids long. The V and J ends lost 1 base and 5 bases, in that order; junction bases with no gene match: 0. Germline V gives CDR1 MNHEY, CDR2 SVGAGI. The CDR3 here is CASSYWTGDNEQFF. In DNA form, the CDR3 reads TGTGCCAGCAGTTACTGGACAGGGGACAATGAGCAGTTCTTC.

The chain recombines TRBV18 with TRBJ2-7, with 12 bases fitting TRBD2. CDR1 is KGHSH, CDR2 LQKENI, per germline. Trimming removed 2 bases from V and 3 bases from J; junction bases left unmatched: 14. The CDR3 consists of 19 residues. CDR3 DNA sequence: TGTGCCAGCTCACCAAATAGTCCTAGCGGGAGGGCCAGCTTCTACGAGCAGTACTTC. The encoded protein is CASSPNSPSGRASFYEQYF.

The chain joins TRBV12-5 to TRBJ1-5, with unresolved D. Trimming shortened V by 3 bases and J by 4 bases, and 10 bases separated the two germline ends. Germline V gene data show CDR1 as LGHNT and CDR2 as FRNRAP. This CDR3 spans 14 amino acids. The CDR3: CASGLFGINQPQHF. The CDR3 region has the DNA TGTGCTAGTGGTTTATTTGGGATAAATCAGCCCCAGCATTTT.

The CDR3 DNA reads as TGTGCCAGCAGCCCTTGGGGGGCGCGGGAGGGCAGCTCCTACAATGAGCAGTTCTTC. It encodes CASSPWGAREGSSYNEQFF. The V and J genes are TRBV5-6 and TRBJ2-1; TRBD2 aligns across 9 bases. The V segment lost 4 bases and the J segment 0 bases; nucleotides outside the gene matches: 14. CDR3 size: 19 residues. Germline V CDR1 and CDR2: SGHDT, YYEEEE.

The gene calls are TRBV18 and TRBJ2-7; 14 bases agree with TRBD2. CDR3 length equals 14 residues. Looked up from germline, CDR1 is KGHSH and CDR2 is LQKENI. The ends lost 3 bases at V and 9 bases at J; junction bases unmatched: 4. The CDR3 loop reads CASSPGLAGEGQYF. The CDR3 DNA follows: TGTGCCAGCTCACCGGGACTAGCGGGAGAGGGGCAGTACTTC.

This clonotype has a single count. The chain recombines TRBV19 with TRBJ2-6; 8 bases are a match to TRBD1. J lost 7 bases, V lost 7 bases, and 15 bases had no gene match. Germline V gene sequence: CDR1 LNHDA, CDR2 SQIVND (reference sequence). The CDR3 contains 17 residues. The CDR3 loop reads CASNADRERLIANVLTF. CDR3 bases: TGTGCCAGTAATGCGGACAGGGAAAGGCTTATTGCCAACGTCCTGACTTTC.

The V gene is TRBV11-3, the J gene TRBJ2-1; D not resolved. The V end was cut by 0 bases, the J end by 6 bases, with 6 bases between. This CDR3 comprises 13 residues. The V gene's germline CDR1 is SGHNT and CDR2 YENEEA. The CDR3 spells CASSLDQPNEQFF. The CDR3 nucleotides read TGTGCCAGCAGCTTAGATCAACCCAATGAGCAGTTCTTC.

This clonotype was counted ten times or more. The chain combines TRBV29-1 with TRBJ1-1, with a possible D match to TRBD1 (5 bases). This CDR3 is 11 amino acids long. Trimming cost V 7 bases and J 1 base, with 7 bases left between them. Germline CDR1 is SQVTM and CDR2 is ANQGSEA. The CDR3 nucleotides read TGCAGCGCGGACACGAACACTGAAGCTTTCTTT. It yields the protein CSADTNTEAFF.

This clonotype was seen a handful of times. The rearrangement links TRBV5-1 to TRBJ2-5; D gene ambiguous. Germline assignment: CDR1 SGHRS and CDR2 YFSETQ. V was shortened by 1 base and J by 4 bases, with 14 bases between the two germline ends. The CDR3 is 15 amino acids. The CDR3 here is CASSLSTAITETQYF. CDR3 sequence (DNA): TGCGCCAGCAGCTTGTCCACCGCTATCACAGAGACCCAGTACTTC.

In its sample, this clonotype was seen a few times. The rearrangement links TRBV10-3 to TRBJ2-7, with a weak D call TRBD1 (5 bases). The CDR3 has 15 residues. Trimming took 6 bases from V and 0 from J, leaving 15 bases between them. From germline, CDR1 is ENHRY and CDR2 SYGVKD. CDR3 coding DNA: TGTGCCATCAGCACTGGACACCCAAGCTCCTACGAGCAGTACTTC. Translated: CAISTGHPSSYEQYF.

The chain combines TRBV20-1 with TRBJ1-1; D unclear. Trimming pared 1 base from V and 1 base from J, leaving 10 bases between. The CDR3 has 14 residues. Germline V gene sequence: CDR1 DFQATT, CDR2 SNEGSKA (reference sequence). Written as DNA, the CDR3 is TGCAGTGCTAGAGTCCACCCGGGGAACACTGAAGCTTTCTTT. Translating it yields CSARVHPGNTEAFF.

A few counts support this clonotype. CDR3 DNA: TGCGCCAGCAGCACCACTAGGGGGGAGACCCAGTACTTC. It translates to CASSTTRGETQYF. The V and J genes are TRBV4-1 and TRBJ2-5, with D perhaps TRBD1 (6 bases). Trimming left V 5 bases short and J 5 bases short, with 12 bases between. The CDR3 loop spans 13 amino acids. The germline V gene has CDR1 MGHRA and CDR2 YSYEKL.

The chain carries TRBV7-9 and TRBJ2-3, with 16 nucleotides matching TRBD2. V was clipped by 4 bases and J by 4 bases; unmatched bases: 5. In germline, CDR1 is SEHNR, CDR2 FQNEAQ (reference sequence). The CDR3 runs 17 residues. The CDR3 sequence: CASSSPGLAGGPDTQYF. CDR3 in DNA: TGTGCCAGCAGCTCGCCGGGACTAGCGGGAGGGCCAGATACGCAGTATTTT.

There are many counts of this clonotype. V is TRBV4-1 and J is TRBJ1-5; possibly TRBD1 for D (6 bases). Trimming pared 1 base from V and 2 bases from J, leaving 15 bases between. CDR1 is MGHRA and CDR2 is YSYEKL in the germline V gene. The CDR3 spans 17 residues. The CDR3 coding sequence is TGCGCCAGCAGCCAAGGTGGGCAGGGGAGGCGCAATCAGCCCCAGCATTTT. This gives the protein CASSQGGQGRRNQPQHF.

In this sample, this clonotype turned up a few times. The chain links TRBV12-3 or TRBV12-4 to TRBJ2-7; TRBD2 matches 14 bases. This CDR3 is built from 15 residues. V dropped 5 bases and J dropped 5; count of bases not matched to a gene: 5. The CDR3 here is CASSRMGLAGDEQYF. CDR3 nucleotide sequence: TGTGCCAGCAGTAGAATGGGACTAGCGGGAGACGAGCAGTACTTC.

Only a few counts were recorded for this clonotype. The gene calls are TRBV5-6 and TRBJ2-7, with TRBD2 identical over 7 bases. The J segment lost 5 bases and the V segment lost 4 bases, leaving 6 bases of the junction unmatched. In germline, CDR1 is SGHDT, CDR2 YYEEEE. The CDR3 runs to 13 residues. For the CDR3, the DNA is TGTGCCAGCAGCATATGGGACTACCACGAGCAGTACTTC. Translating gives CASSIWDYHEQYF.

The chain uses TRBV20-1 and TRBJ2-1; no firm D call. V lost 7 bases, J lost 5 bases, and 9 bases lay in between. This CDR3 comprises 11 residues. The V gene's germline CDR1 is DFQATT and CDR2 SNEGSKA (reference sequence). The CDR3 sequence is CSGLGNNEQFF. CDR3 nucleotide sequence: TGCAGTGGATTGGGCAACAATGAGCAGTTCTTC.

The V call is TRBV9, the J call TRBJ2-5; TRBD2 aligns across 11 bases. Per germline, CDR1 SGDLS and CDR2 YYNGEE. CDR3 length equals 15 residues. J gave up 5 bases and V 0 bases, and 3 bases lay outside the gene matches. The CDR3 DNA follows: TGTGCCAGCAGCGTAGGTCCTAGCGGGGGGGAGACCCAGTACTTC. Amino acids: CASSVGPSGGETQYF.

This clonotype came up a few times. J is TRBJ2-3 and V is TRBV2; tentatively, D is TRBD2 (6 bases). CDR3 length: 15 amino acids. The V gene lost 5 bases and the J gene lost 2 bases, with 14 bases spanning the gap. Germline assignment: CDR1 SNHLY and CDR2 FYNNEI. The CDR3 protein is CASSRDFLDTDTQYF. The DNA for the CDR3 is TGTGCCAGCAGTCGGGACTTCCTAGACACAGATACGCAGTATTTT.